Sequencing of this T cell receptor (beta chain) was carried out in a study of cytomegalovirus exposure and HLA in healthy donors. The PCR was carried out with 60 Vbeta primers and 13 Jbeta primers. The repertoire was sequenced with immunoSEQ multiplex PCR; TCRdb's copy has only in-frame clones and lacks some. The data hold fewer than 150,000 clones, with 66% observed a single time. Germline assignment: CDR1 KGHSH and CDR2 LQKENI. V lost 3 bases and J 3 bases, leaving 12 bases between the germline ends. CDR3 length equals 15 residues. The source of this sequence is a human donor in good health. The chain has TRBV18 and TRBJ1-5, with unresolved D. Sequencing used PBMCs. CDR3 sequence: CASSPAATINQPQHF. The CDR3 DNA sequence: TGTGCCAGCTCACCGGCAGCTACTATCAATCAGCCCCAGCATTTT.